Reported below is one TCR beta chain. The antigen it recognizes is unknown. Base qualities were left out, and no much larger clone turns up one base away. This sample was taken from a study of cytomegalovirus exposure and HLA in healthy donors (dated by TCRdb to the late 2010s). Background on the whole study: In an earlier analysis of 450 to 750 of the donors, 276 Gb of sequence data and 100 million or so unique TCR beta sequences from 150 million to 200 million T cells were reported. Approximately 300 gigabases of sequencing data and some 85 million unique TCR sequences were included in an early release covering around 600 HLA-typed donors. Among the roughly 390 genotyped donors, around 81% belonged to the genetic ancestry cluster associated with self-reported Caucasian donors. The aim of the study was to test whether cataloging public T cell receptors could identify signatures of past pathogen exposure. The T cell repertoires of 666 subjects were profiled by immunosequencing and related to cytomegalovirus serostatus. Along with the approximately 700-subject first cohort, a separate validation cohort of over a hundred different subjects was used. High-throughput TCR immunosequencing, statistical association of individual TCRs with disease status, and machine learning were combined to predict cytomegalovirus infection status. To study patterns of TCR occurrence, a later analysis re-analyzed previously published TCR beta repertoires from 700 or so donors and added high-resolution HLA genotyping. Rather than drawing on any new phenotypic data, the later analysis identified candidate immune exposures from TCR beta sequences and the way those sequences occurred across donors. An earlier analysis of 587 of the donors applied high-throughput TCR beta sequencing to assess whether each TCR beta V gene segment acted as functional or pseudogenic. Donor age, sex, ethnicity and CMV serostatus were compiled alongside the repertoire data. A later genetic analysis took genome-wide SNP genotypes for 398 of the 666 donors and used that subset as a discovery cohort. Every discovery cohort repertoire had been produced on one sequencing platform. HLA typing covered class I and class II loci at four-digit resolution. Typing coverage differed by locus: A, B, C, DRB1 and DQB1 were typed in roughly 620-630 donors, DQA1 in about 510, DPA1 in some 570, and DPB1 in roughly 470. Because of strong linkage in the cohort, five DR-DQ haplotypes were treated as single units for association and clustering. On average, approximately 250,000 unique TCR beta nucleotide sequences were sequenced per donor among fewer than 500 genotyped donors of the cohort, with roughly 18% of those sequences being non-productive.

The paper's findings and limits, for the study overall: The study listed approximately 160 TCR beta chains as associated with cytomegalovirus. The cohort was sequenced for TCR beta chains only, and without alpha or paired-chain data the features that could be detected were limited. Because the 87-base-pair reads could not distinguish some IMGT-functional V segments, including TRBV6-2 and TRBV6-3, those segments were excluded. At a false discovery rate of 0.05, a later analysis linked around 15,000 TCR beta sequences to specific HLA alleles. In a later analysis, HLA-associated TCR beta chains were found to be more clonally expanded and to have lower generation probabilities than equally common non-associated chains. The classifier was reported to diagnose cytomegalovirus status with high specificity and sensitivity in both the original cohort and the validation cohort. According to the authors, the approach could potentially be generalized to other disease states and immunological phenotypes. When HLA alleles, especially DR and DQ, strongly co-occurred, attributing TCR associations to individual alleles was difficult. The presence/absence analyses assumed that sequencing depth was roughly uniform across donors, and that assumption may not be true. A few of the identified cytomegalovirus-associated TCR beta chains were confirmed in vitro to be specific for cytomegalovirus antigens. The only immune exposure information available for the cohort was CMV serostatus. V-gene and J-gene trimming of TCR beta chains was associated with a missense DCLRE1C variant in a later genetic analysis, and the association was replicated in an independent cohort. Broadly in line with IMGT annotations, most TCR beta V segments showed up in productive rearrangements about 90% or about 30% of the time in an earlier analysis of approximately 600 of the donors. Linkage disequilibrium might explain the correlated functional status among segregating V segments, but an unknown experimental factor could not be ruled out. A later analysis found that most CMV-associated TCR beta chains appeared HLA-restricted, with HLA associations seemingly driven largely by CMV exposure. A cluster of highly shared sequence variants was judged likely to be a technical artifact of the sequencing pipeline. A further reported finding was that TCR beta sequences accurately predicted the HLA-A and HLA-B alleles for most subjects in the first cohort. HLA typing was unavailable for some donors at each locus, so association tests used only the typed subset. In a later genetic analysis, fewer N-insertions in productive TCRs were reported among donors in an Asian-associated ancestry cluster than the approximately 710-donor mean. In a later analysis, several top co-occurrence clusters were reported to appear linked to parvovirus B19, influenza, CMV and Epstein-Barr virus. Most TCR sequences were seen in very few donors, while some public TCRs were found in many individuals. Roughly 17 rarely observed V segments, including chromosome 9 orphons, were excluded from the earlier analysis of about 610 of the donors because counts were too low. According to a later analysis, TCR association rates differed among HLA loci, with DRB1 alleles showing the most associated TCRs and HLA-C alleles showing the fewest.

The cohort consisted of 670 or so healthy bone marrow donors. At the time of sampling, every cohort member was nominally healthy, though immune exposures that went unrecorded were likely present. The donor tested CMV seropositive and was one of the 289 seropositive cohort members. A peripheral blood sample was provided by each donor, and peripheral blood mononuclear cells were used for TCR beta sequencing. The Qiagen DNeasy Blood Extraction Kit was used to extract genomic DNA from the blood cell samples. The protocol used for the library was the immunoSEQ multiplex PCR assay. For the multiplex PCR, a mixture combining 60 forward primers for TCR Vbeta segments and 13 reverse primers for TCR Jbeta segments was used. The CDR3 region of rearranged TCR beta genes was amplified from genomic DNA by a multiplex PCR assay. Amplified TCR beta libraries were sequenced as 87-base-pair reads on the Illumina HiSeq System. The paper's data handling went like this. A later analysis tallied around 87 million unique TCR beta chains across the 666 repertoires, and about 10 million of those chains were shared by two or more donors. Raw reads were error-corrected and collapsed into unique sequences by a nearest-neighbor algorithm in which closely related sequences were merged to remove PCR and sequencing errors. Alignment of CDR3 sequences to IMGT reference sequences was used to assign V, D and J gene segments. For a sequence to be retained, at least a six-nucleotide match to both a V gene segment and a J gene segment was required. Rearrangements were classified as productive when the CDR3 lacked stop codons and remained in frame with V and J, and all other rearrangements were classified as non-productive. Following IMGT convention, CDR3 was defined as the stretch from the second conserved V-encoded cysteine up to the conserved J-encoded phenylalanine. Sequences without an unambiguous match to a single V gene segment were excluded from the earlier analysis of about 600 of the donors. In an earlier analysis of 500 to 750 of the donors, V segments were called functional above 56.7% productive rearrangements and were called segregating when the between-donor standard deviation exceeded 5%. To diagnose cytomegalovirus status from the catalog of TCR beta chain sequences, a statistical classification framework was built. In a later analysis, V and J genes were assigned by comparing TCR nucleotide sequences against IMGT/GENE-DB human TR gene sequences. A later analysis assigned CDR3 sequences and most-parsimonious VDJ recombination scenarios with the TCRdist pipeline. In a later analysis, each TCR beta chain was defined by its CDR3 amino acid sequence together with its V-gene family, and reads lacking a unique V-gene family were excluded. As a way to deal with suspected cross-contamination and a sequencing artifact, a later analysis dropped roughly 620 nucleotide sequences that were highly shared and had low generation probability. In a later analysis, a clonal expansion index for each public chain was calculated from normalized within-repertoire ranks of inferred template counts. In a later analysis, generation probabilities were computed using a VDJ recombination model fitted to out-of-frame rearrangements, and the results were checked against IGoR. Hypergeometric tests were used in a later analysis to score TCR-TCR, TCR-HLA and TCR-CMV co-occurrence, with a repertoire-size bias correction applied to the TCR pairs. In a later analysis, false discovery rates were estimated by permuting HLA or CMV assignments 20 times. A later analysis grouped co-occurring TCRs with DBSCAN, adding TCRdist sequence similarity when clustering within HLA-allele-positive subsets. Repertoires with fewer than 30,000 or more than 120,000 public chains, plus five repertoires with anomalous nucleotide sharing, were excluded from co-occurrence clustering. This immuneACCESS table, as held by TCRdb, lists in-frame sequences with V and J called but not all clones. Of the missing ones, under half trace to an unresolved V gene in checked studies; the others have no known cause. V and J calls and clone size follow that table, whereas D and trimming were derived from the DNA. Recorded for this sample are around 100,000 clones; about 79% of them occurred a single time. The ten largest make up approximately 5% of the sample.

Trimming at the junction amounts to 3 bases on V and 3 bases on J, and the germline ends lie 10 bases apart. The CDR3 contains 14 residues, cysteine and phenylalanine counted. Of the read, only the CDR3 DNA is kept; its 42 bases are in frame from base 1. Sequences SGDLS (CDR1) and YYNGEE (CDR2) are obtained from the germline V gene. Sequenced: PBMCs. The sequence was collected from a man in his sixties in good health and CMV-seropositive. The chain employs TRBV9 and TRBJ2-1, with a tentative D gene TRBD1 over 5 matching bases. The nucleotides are TGTGCCAGCAGCGGGGGCCTCGGCTACAATGAGCAGTTCTTC. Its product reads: CASSGGLGYNEQFF.